The clone carrying this TCR beta chain came up once. The data derive from a study of blood T cell repertoires in COVID-19. The wider study: The study drew acute and convalescent COVID-19 samples from the United States, Italy and Spain. PBMCs, B-cell-depleted T cells, or T cells were the source of the cDNA or gDNA that made up the material.

Germline V gene lookup returns CDR1 SEHNR and CDR2 FQNEAQ (reference sequence). The CDR3 totals 13 residues. V lost 2 bases to trimming and J lost 15 bases; unmatched junction nucleotides: 8. TCRdb's copy holds only in-frame clones and misses some; the assay was immunoSEQ multiplex PCR. This table has over 300,000 clones, roughly 83% appearing once. The source material was peripheral blood. This chain joins TRBV7-9 and TRBJ1-4, with 8 bases identical to TRBD1. The receptor comes from a woman aged 50 to 60 with acute or convalescent COVID-19. The CDR3 DNA sequence: TGTGCCAGCAGCTTAAAGGGACAGGTCGTTGTGTTTTTT. Translating gives CASSLKGQVVVFF.